What follows describes a single T cell receptor beta chain. Germline CDR1 reads SGHTA; CDR2 reads FQGNSA. V gave up 2 bases and J gave up 7 bases; unmatched junction bases: 5. The CDR3 totals 16 residues. The data were taken from a study of T cell changes during pregnancy in multiple sclerosis. Sequenced by immunoSEQ multiplex PCR; TCRdb stores in-frame clones only, minus some. Of about 40,000 clones in the sample, roughly 89% were seen once. The chain links TRBV7-2 to TRBJ2-1; 13 bases line up with TRBD2. This specimen was CD4+ T cells from peripheral blood mononuclear cells, taken in the first trimester of pregnancy. The sequence was obtained from a female donor with multiple sclerosis, enrolled in a pregnancy study. The chain's CDR3 is CASSLPGLAGINEQFF. CDR3 DNA: TGTGCCAGCAGCTTACCGGGACTAGCGGGAATAAATGAGCAGTTCTTC.